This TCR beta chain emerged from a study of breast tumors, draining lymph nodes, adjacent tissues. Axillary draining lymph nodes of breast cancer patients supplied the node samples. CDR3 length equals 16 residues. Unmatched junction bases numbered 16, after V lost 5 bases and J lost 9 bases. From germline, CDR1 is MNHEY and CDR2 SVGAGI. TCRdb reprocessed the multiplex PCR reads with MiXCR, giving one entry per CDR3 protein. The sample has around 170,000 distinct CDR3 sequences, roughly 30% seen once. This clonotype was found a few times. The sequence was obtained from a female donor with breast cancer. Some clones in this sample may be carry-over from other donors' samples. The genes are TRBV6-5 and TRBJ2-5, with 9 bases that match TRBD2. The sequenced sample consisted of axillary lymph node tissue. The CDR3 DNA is TGTGCCAGCAGTCACTTTGCTAGCGGGGCCAGGGGGGCCCAGTACTTC. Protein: CASSHFASGARGAQYF.